Below, 3 T cell receptor beta chains from the same sample are listed, as sequenced in a study of identifying expanded T cells in peripheral blood. Sequencing was performed with immunoSEQ multiplex PCR; in TCRdb, only in-frame clones are kept and a portion is missing. The sample carries 65,000 to 95,000 clones, about 83% recorded once. The specimen was blood. Receptors were obtained from a person aged 18-69 years in good health.

J is TRBJ1-2 and V is TRBV7-2; tentative D call: TRBD1 (6 bases). V was shortened by 2 bases and J by 4 bases, with 20 bases between the two germline ends. The CDR3 is 17 residues long. From germline, CDR1 is SGHTA and CDR2 FQGNSA. The CDR3 nucleotides read TGTGCCAGCAGCTTAAACGTCAGGGGCCCCCTTGTCTATGGCTACACCTTC. This encodes CASSLNVRGPLVYGYTF.

The CDR3 sequence is CASSLGFRDSYDPSTDTQYF. CDR3 bases: TGCGCCAGCAGCTTGGGATTCCGGGACAGCTATGACCCTAGCACAGATACGCAGTATTTT. The chain couples TRBV5-1 to TRBJ2-3; 7 bases map to TRBD1. The V gene end was trimmed by 0 bases and the J gene end by 0 bases; junction bases not matched to a gene: 16. The V gene's germline CDR1 is SGHRS and CDR2 YFSETQ. The CDR3 loop spans 20 amino acids. Combining the CDR3 with reference TRBV5-1 and TRBJ2-3 gives the whole variable domain KAGVTQTPRYLIKTRGQQVTLSCSPISGHRSVSWYQQTPGQGLQFLFEYFSETQRNKGNFPGRFSGRQFSNSRSEMNVSTLELGDSALYLCASSLGFRDSYDPSTDTQYFGPGTRLTVL.

This clone was detected only once. This chain connects TRBV19 to TRBJ2-1; TRBD1 agrees at 7 bases. The germline V gene has CDR1 LNHDA and CDR2 SQIVND (reference sequence). CDR3 size: 13 residues. Trimming took 10 bases from V and 11 from J; bases not matched to a gene: 14. CDR3 coding DNA: TGTGCCACCGGGGACAGCCCTCTCCCCAAGCAGTTCTTC. Protein sequence: CATGDSPLPKQFF.